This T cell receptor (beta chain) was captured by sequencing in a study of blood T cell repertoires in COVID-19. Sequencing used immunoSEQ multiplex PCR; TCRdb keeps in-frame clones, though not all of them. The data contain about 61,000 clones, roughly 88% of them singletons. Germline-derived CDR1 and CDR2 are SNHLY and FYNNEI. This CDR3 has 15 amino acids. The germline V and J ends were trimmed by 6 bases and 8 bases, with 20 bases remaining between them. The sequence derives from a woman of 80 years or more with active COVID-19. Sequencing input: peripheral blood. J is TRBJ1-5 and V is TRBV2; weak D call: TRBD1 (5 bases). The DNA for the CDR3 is TGTGCCAGCAGCCTACGGGGGGACGTGGGGGAGCCCCAGCATTTT. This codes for CASSLRGDVGEPQHF.